This T cell receptor beta chain is from a study of T cells expressing NK-cell markers. This clonotype counts as large (0.1 to 1%) by frequency. Its matching antigen is unknown. Study-level findings and limits: Researchers report these clonotypes also headed the CD3+CD56-NKG2C+ fraction in several donors.

The CDR3 consists of 16 residues. In germline, CDR1 is SGHKS, CDR2 YYEKEE (reference sequence). TCRdb re-called the 5' RACE reads and catalogs CDR3 proteins one per entry, DNA excluded. With 300 to 350 distinct CDR3 sequences in the sample, the ten largest clones hold roughly four fifths. The source is a woman aged 18 to 75 in good health. The rearrangement links TRBV5-5 to TRBJ2-7; lacking DNA, the TRBD1 call made by TCRdb goes unchecked. The sequenced material came from blood T cells: a sorted CD56 or NKG2C T cell subset, CD4+ or CD8+ T cells, or bulk PBMC T cells (not recorded which). The CDR3 spells CASSWATDPGTYEQYF.